Shown below are 24 T cell receptor beta chains from a single sample sequenced in a study of Ad26.COV2.S vaccination and SARS-CoV-2 variants. TCRdb keeps only in-frame clones here, not all; method: immunoSEQ multiplex PCR. This sample has around 310,000 clones, with 75% to 90% found just once. Described treatment: about 20 received Ad26.COV2.S at low or high dose, single or two shots; several received placebo; per-sample allocation not given. All samples were drawn on day 63, counting from the first vaccine or placebo injection. The specimen was peripheral blood, collected in a trial of Ad26.COV2.S vaccine versus placebo. Every receptor here comes from a person between 18 and 60 years old who received the Ad26.COV2.S COVID-19 vaccine or a placebo.

The rearrangement uses TRBV4-3 and TRBJ2-7; D may be TRBD2 (7 bases). V was trimmed by 3 bases and J by 6 bases, leaving 18 bases between them. Germline V gives CDR1 LGHNA, CDR2 YSLEER. CDR3 length: 15 residues. CDR3 residues: CASSHGGVGGVEQYF. CDR3 coding DNA: TGCGCCAGCAGCCACGGGGGCGTGGGGGGGGTCGAGCAGTACTTC.

This clone was detected once. The rearrangement links TRBV19 to TRBJ1-5, with D hard to call. The CDR3 has 16 residues. Trimming removed 1 base from V and 1 base from J, with 11 bases in between. Germline CDR1 LNHDA, CDR2 SQIVND (reference sequence). The CDR3 DNA reads TGTGCCAGTAGTATAGGAGAGGGAACGAGCAATCAGCCCCAGCATTTT. It encodes CASSIGEGTSNQPQHF.

This chain connects TRBV19 to TRBJ1-1; weak D call: TRBD1 (5 bases). Germline assignment: CDR1 LNHDA and CDR2 SQIVND (reference sequence). Trimming took off 5 bases at V and 3 bases at J, with 13 bases between the two ends. This CDR3 is built from 14 residues. CDR3 bases: TGTGCCAGTAGTTATAAGGGAGGGGACACTGAAGCTTTCTTT. It specifies CASSYKGGDTEAFF.

The chain recombines TRBV7-2 with TRBJ2-7, with 7 bases fitting TRBD2. Germline CDR1 is SGHTA and CDR2 is FQGNSA. The CDR3 is 16 amino acids. V shed 8 bases, J shed 4 bases, and the junction held 17 bases outside the gene matches. The CDR3 sequence: CASGRGAAGDQYEQYV. CDR3 bases: TGTGCCAGCGGTAGGGGAGCTGCGGGGGATCAATACGAGCAGTACGTC.

The gene calls are TRBV18 and TRBJ1-5, with TRBD1 as a possible D gene (6 bases). The CDR3 length is 16 residues. Germline CDR1 reads KGHSH; CDR2 reads LQKENI. The ends were cut back, 0 bases at V and 3 bases at J, with 12 bases in the middle. The CDR3 DNA reads as TGTGCCAGCTCACCACCGGGGGGACAAGTCAATCAGCCCCAGCATTTT. This codes for CASSPPGGQVNQPQHF. Based on the CDR3 plus reference TRBV18 and TRBJ1-5, the full variable domain is NAGVMQNPRHLVRRRGQEARLRCSPMKGHSHVYWYRQLPEEGLKFMVYLQKENIIDESGMPKERFSAEFPKEGPSILRIQQVVRGDSAAYFCASSPPGGQVNQPQHFGDGTRLSIL.

The chain links TRBV15 to TRBJ2-1, with D uncertain. The CDR3 length is 13 residues. Per the germline V gene, CDR1 is LNHNV and CDR2 is YYDKDF (reference sequence). The germline V and J ends were trimmed by 4 bases and 0 bases, with 4 bases remaining between them. As DNA, the CDR3 is TGTGCCACCAGCACCAGCTCCTACAATGAGCAGTTCTTC. This encodes CATSTSSYNEQFF.

The V gene is TRBV9, the J gene TRBJ1-4; D might be TRBD1 (5 bases). CDR1 SGDLS and CDR2 YYNGEE come from the germline V gene. V lost 0 bases and J lost 7, with 16 bases in between. This CDR3 has 16 residues. This CDR3 is CASSVGWGGVAEKLFF. The CDR3 DNA reads as TGTGCCAGCAGCGTAGGTTGGGGGGGAGTTGCTGAAAAACTGTTTTTT.

V and J are TRBV28 and TRBJ1-5; weak D call: TRBD1 (5 bases). Deletions cut 6 bases from V and 3 bases from J, with 15 bases between. This CDR3 region has 15 residues. Germline V CDR1 and CDR2: MDHEN, SYDVKM. The CDR3 protein is CASSYPDSSNQPQHF. Here the CDR3 DNA reads TGTGCCAGCAGCTACCCCGACAGCTCCAATCAGCCCCAGCATTTT. The full variable domain, completed using reference TRBV28 and TRBJ1-5, is DVKVTQSSRYLVKRTGEKVFLECVQDMDHENMFWYRQDPGLGLRLIYFSYDVKMKEKGDIPEGYSVSREKKERFSLILESASTNQTSMYLCASSYPDSSNQPQHFGDGTRLSIL.

The rearrangement uses TRBV29-1 and TRBJ2-1; 9 nucleotides agree with TRBD2. The V segment lost 3 bases and the J segment 1 base; nucleotides outside the gene matches: 7. From germline, CDR1 is SQVTM and CDR2 ANQGSEA. CDR3 length: 16 amino acids. CDR3 amino acids: CSVDLSGSRSYNEQFF. The CDR3, as DNA: TGCAGCGTTGACCTTAGCGGGAGTCGATCCTACAATGAGCAGTTCTTC.

In DNA form, the CDR3 reads TGTGCCAGCAGCTTATTAAACCCGTATAATGGCTACACCTTC. Protein product: CASSLLNPYNGYTF. The rearrangement uses TRBV13 and TRBJ1-2; D is unclear. The CDR3 has 14 amino acids. The V gene lost 2 bases and the J gene lost 6 bases, with 13 bases spanning the gap. Looked up from germline, CDR1 is PRHDT and CDR2 is FYEKMQ (reference sequence).

This sequence joins TRBV4-3 and TRBJ1-1; the D is unclear. V lost 1 base to trimming and J lost 7 bases, with 4 bases between them. Germline assignment: CDR1 LGHNA and CDR2 YSLEER. This CDR3 has 11 residues. The chain's CDR3 is CASSQGGEAFF. The CDR3 bases are TGCGCCAGCAGCCAAGGGGGTGAAGCTTTCTTT.

The chain's CDR3 is CATSRKGGSYNEQFF. CDR3 in DNA: TGTGCCACCTCCCGGAAGGGTGGATCCTACAATGAGCAGTTCTTC. V gene TRBV25-1 combines with J gene TRBJ2-1; unclear D gene. This CDR3 has 15 residues. Germline assignment: CDR1 MGHDK and CDR2 SYGVNS. V lost 10 bases to trimming and J lost 1 base, with 17 bases between them.

The CDR3 sequence is CASSPQEHNSPLHF. The CDR3 DNA sequence: TGTGCCAGCAGCCCCCAGGAACATAATTCACCCCTCCACTTT. The rearrangement joins TRBV7-2 to TRBJ1-6; D remains ambiguous. The germline CDR1 and CDR2 sequences are SGHTA and FQGNSA. The CDR3 is 14 residues long. Trimming stripped 5 bases from V and 5 bases from J, with 10 bases between.

The rearrangement uses TRBV9 and TRBJ2-7, with 8 bases aligning to TRBD2. CDR1 and CDR2 from the germline V gene are SGDLS and YYNGEE. V trimming: 4 bases; J trimming: 1 base; junction bases outside the gene matches: 4. The CDR3 has 14 residues. As DNA, the CDR3 is TGTGCCAGCAGCCCGGGGGGGATATCCTACGAGCAGTACTTC. This translates into CASSPGGISYEQYF.

The V and J genes are TRBV7-2 and TRBJ2-5; D unresolved. V was clipped by 10 bases and J by 4 bases, with 16 bases between them. The CDR3 is 13 residues long. Germline V gene sequence: CDR1 SGHTA, CDR2 FQGNSA. This CDR3 is CATGPFYGETQYF. CDR3 nucleotide sequence: TGTGCCACCGGGCCGTTTTACGGAGAGACCCAGTACTTC.

This clone was picked up one time. The chain uses TRBV5-1 and TRBJ2-1; 11 nucleotides line up with TRBD2. V dropped 2 bases and J dropped 5; count of bases not matched to a gene: 3. The CDR3 runs 15 residues. Germline CDR1 is SGHRS and CDR2 is YFSETQ. CDR3 nucleotides: TGCGCCAGCAGCTTTGGACTAGCGGGCAACAATGAGCAGTTCTTC. It codes for CASSFGLAGNNEQFF. The variable domain in full, with the rest retrieved from reference TRBV5-1 and TRBJ2-1, is KAGVTQTPRYLIKTRGQQVTLSCSPISGHRSVSWYQQTPGQGLQFLFEYFSETQRNKGNFPGRFSGRQFSNSRSEMNVSTLELGDSALYLCASSFGLAGNNEQFFGPGTRLTVL.

The genes are TRBV5-1 and TRBJ2-7, with D tentatively TRBD2 (5 bases). The V gene's germline CDR1 is SGHRS and CDR2 YFSETQ. The CDR3 consists of 14 residues. The V end lost 2 bases, the J end lost 3 bases, and 12 bases lay between the germline ends. The CDR3 bases are TGCGCCAGCAGCTTTCGGGAAGGGTACTACGAGCAGTACTTC. Amino acids: CASSFREGYYEQYF.

The V gene is TRBV18, the J gene TRBJ2-7; TRBD1 matches 7 bases. This CDR3 contains 17 residues. Looked up from germline, CDR1 is KGHSH and CDR2 is LQKENI. V shed 1 base, J shed 5 bases, and the junction held 14 bases outside the gene matches. CDR3 in DNA: TGTGCCAGCTCACCACGAGAAAGGGGGCTATTAATCCACGAGCAGTACTTC. It specifies CASSPRERGLLIHEQYF.

The chain has TRBV13 and TRBJ1-2, with 9 bases fitting TRBD1. The CDR3 is 16 residues long. Germline CDR1 PRHDT, CDR2 FYEKMQ (reference sequence). V lost 5 bases and J lost 8; bases outside the gene matches: 15. CDR3 DNA: TGTGCCAGCAGCCCATATACAGGGGGCGACTCTCTGGGCTACACCTTC. This codes for CASSPYTGGDSLGYTF.

A note on this clone: At one end the junction does not follow the germline gene, possibly because of a read error. The chain combines TRBV29-1 with TRBJ2-1; either TRBD1 or TRBD2 may supply D (6 bases each). Germline lookup yields CDR1 SQVTM and CDR2 ANQGSEA. This CDR3 comprises 13 residues. CDR3 DNA: TGCAGCGTTGCGGGGGCAGTTTCTGAGACGCAGATCTTC. Encoded protein: CSVAGAVSETQIF.

The V gene is TRBV25-1, the J gene TRBJ2-1; 7 positions match TRBD1. The CDR3 contains 14 residues. The junction had 6 bases not matched to a gene; V was cut back by 6 bases and J by 4 bases. Germline CDR1 and CDR2: MGHDK and SYGVNS. The CDR3 loop is CASSWTGEYNEQFF. The CDR3 DNA is TGTGCCAGCAGCTGGACAGGAGAATACAATGAGCAGTTCTTC.

The V gene is TRBV6-2 or TRBV6-3, the J gene TRBJ2-7, with D perhaps TRBD2 (5 bases). Germline V gives CDR1 MNHEY, CDR2 SVGEGT. The CDR3 is 14 amino acids. V lost 5 bases to trimming and J lost 7 bases, with 18 bases between them. CDR3 DNA sequence: TGTGCCAGCAGTCCCGGGGAACCTCCTTTAGAGCAGTACTTC. Translation gives CASSPGEPPLEQYF.

This chain joins TRBV9 and TRBJ2-3, with 13 bases lining up with TRBD2. CDR1 and CDR2 (germline): SGDLS, YYNGEE. Losses at the gene ends were 0 bases for V and 10 bases for J; bases not matched to a gene: 2. The CDR3 length is 14 residues. The CDR3 bases are TGTGCCAGCAGCGTAGAACTAGCGGGAGGGCCGCAGTATTTT. It codes for CASSVELAGGPQYF.

This chain connects TRBV19 to TRBJ2-7; a weak D match, TRBD2 (6 bases). Germline CDR1 and CDR2: LNHDA and SQIVND (reference sequence). V gave up 6 bases and J gave up 4 bases, with 7 bases separating them. The CDR3 is made up of 11 amino acids. CDR3 DNA sequence: TGTGCCAGTAGCGGGAGATACGAGCAGTACTTC. Translated, it gives CASSGRYEQYF.